What follows are 30 T cell receptor beta chains derived from one specimen sequenced in a study of CD4 T cells in relation to SARS-CoV-2 and coronaviruses. The data were produced by immunoSEQ multiplex PCR, yet TCRdb's version contains in-frame clones alone and is incomplete. This sample has tens of thousands of clones, with over 75% found just once. Which antigens these TCRs recognize remains unknown. Sequencing was performed on memory CD4+ T cells from PBMCs, cultured in vitro. The receptor source for this set is an adult with COVID-19.

This clone was picked up a small number of times. The rearrangement uses TRBV6-1 and TRBJ2-2, with 9 bases fitting TRBD1. J lost 3 bases, V lost 1 base, and 0 bases had no gene match. The CDR3 is 15 amino acids. CDR1 is MNHNS and CDR2 is SASEGT in the germline V gene. CDR3 nucleotides: TGTGCCAGCAGTGAAGGGACAGGGGACACCGGGGAGCTGTTTTTT. Protein: CASSEGTGDTGELFF.

The chain uses TRBV19 and TRBJ1-2; 7 bases match TRBD1. Germline V CDR1 and CDR2: LNHDA, SQIVND (reference sequence). V gave up 6 bases and J gave up 2 bases; unmatched junction bases: 12. This CDR3 is 16 amino acids long. The CDR3 region is CASRSRQGRTNYGYTF. CDR3 DNA: TGTGCCAGTAGGTCTCGACAGGGAAGGACGAACTATGGCTACACCTTC.

This chain joins TRBV28 and TRBJ1-5, with D unresolved. CDR1 MDHEN and CDR2 SYDVKM come from the germline V gene. The V end was cut by 2 bases, the J end by 2 bases, with 7 bases between. The CDR3 covers 14 residues. CDR3 protein: CASSLRGRNQPQHF. The CDR3 DNA is TGTGCCAGCAGTTTACGGGGTCGCAATCAGCCCCAGCATTTT.

The genes are TRBV2 and TRBJ2-7; unclear D gene. Trimming took 5 bases from V and 2 from J, leaving 4 bases between them. Germline loops: CDR1 SNHLY, CDR2 FYNNEI. The CDR3 runs to 11 residues. This chain's CDR3 is CASSKTYEQYF. CDR3 nucleotides: TGTGCCAGCAGTAAAACCTACGAGCAGTACTTC. Full variable domain (outside the CDR3, taken from reference TRBV2 and TRBJ2-7): EPEVTQTPSHQVTQMGQEVILRCVPISNHLYFYWYRQILGQKVEFLVSFYNNEISEKSEIFDDQFSVERPDGSNFTLKIRSTKLEDSAMYFCASSKTYEQYFGPGTRLTVT.

The J gene is TRBJ2-3, the V gene TRBV19; TRBD2 matches 8 bases. This CDR3 spans 14 amino acids. J was trimmed by 0 bases and V by 6 bases; bases with no gene match: 2. Germline assignment: CDR1 LNHDA and CDR2 SQIVND (reference sequence). The CDR3, as DNA: TGTGCCAGTAGATCTAGCGGGAGCACAGATACGCAGTATTTT. Encoded protein: CASRSSGSTDTQYF.

The chain uses TRBV6-4 and TRBJ1-4; no clear D gene. Per germline, CDR1 MRHNA and CDR2 SNTAGT. This CDR3 spans 13 amino acids. Deletions cut 10 bases from V and 2 bases from J, with 11 bases between. The CDR3 DNA sequence: TGTGCCATGCTACGGTGGACTAATGAAAAACTGTTTTTT. Protein product: CAMLRWTNEKLFF.

The rearrangement uses TRBV11-2 and TRBJ2-7, with D perhaps TRBD2 (6 bases). The V gene lost 1 base and the J gene lost 6 bases, with 16 bases spanning the gap. The CDR3 contains 15 residues. Germline CDR1 is SGHAT and CDR2 is FQNNGV. DNA of the CDR3: TGTGCCAGCAGCTTAGGGGAGACTAGTGCAGGCGAGCAGTACTTC. It translates to CASSLGETSAGEQYF.

In this sample, this clone turned up once. The chain uses TRBV28 and TRBJ1-2; D may be TRBD1 (6 bases). The V end was cut by 2 bases, the J end by 2 bases, with 12 bases between. CDR1 and CDR2 from the germline V gene are MDHEN and SYDVKM. The CDR3 spans 15 residues. This CDR3 is CASSLEPQGNYGYTF. The CDR3, as DNA: TGTGCCAGCAGTTTAGAACCTCAGGGGAACTATGGCTACACCTTC.

This chain uses TRBV7-2 with TRBJ2-7, with TRBD1 identical over 7 bases. The ends lost 1 base at V and 1 base at J; junction bases unmatched: 4. The CDR3 is 15 residues long. The germline V gene encodes CDR1 SGHTA and CDR2 FQGNSA. The CDR3: CASSLVGGPSYEQYF. The CDR3, as DNA: TGTGCCAGCAGCTTAGTAGGGGGCCCTTCCTACGAGCAGTACTTC.

This clone occurred a few times. This rearrangement joins TRBV19 to TRBJ2-1; TRBD2 matches 8 bases. CDR3 length equals 14 residues. CDR1 and CDR2 from the germline V gene are LNHDA and SQIVND (reference sequence). Unmatched junction bases numbered 3, after V lost 3 bases and J lost 5 bases. CDR3 DNA: TGTGCCAGTAGTATCGGGACTAGGCACAATGAGCAGTTCTTC. Protein: CASSIGTRHNEQFF.

This clone showed up just a few times. The chain employs TRBV7-9 and TRBJ1-5; no clear D gene. Trimming left V 2 bases short and J 1 base short, with 3 bases between. The CDR3 has 13 amino acids. Germline values: CDR1 SEHNR, CDR2 FQNEAQ (reference sequence). The CDR3 nucleotides read TGTGCCAGCAGCTTATGGAGCAATCAGCCCCAGCATTTT. Amino acid sequence: CASSLWSNQPQHF.

DNA for the CDR3: TGTGCCAGTAGTCCTATGTTTGGCAGCATTCAGTACTTC. Protein sequence: CASSPMFGSIQYF. The chain joins TRBV19 to TRBJ2-4; the D is unclear. V lost 5 bases, J lost 9 bases, and 14 bases lay in between. Looked up from germline, CDR1 is LNHDA and CDR2 is SQIVND (reference sequence). CDR3 size: 13 residues.

CDR3 protein: CASSQEPGLADYNEQFF. DNA for the CDR3: TGTGCCAGCAGCCAAGAGCCGGGACTAGCGGACTACAATGAGCAGTTCTTC. The chain joins TRBV4-2 to TRBJ2-1; the match to TRBD2 covers 11 bases. V was pared by 0 bases and J by 3 bases, with 4 bases of the junction left unmatched. Germline assignment: CDR1 LGHNA and CDR2 YNFKEQ. The CDR3 length is 17 residues.

The chain joins TRBV6-1 to TRBJ2-7, with a tentative D call TRBD1 (6 bases). Germline assignment: CDR1 MNHNS and CDR2 SASEGT. This CDR3 has 16 amino acids. Trimming pared 4 bases from V and 2 bases from J, leaving 18 bases between. The CDR3 here is CASSVALDRPTYEQYF. Here the CDR3 DNA reads TGTGCCAGCAGTGTAGCGCTAGACAGGCCAACCTACGAGCAGTACTTC.

On this clone itself: The sample contains more than one DNA sequence encoding this CDR3. The chain recombines TRBV28 with TRBJ1-3; maybe TRBD1 (6 bases). This CDR3 spans 15 amino acids. With 3 bases removed from V and 0 bases from J, the gap between germline ends came to 9 bases. Germline CDR1 MDHEN, CDR2 SYDVKM. The chain's CDR3 is CASSFGGGSGNTIYF. CDR3 DNA: TGTGCCAGCAGTTTCGGGGGCGGCTCTGGAAACACCATATATTTT.

This clone was detected only a few times. The chain couples TRBV5-1 to TRBJ2-5, with a tentative D call TRBD1 (5 bases). V was clipped by 1 base and J by 3 bases, with 13 bases between them. CDR1 is SGHRS and CDR2 is YFSETQ in the germline V gene. The CDR3 consists of 15 residues. The CDR3 sequence is CASSLFSKGEETQYF. The CDR3 region has the DNA TGCGCCAGCAGCTTGTTCTCGAAAGGGGAAGAGACCCAGTACTTC. The full variable domain, in which reference TRBV5-1 and TRBJ2-5 provide the parts outside the CDR3, is KAGVTQTPRYLIKTRGQQVTLSCSPISGHRSVSWYQQTPGQGLQFLFEYFSETQRNKGNFPGRFSGRQFSNSRSEMNVSTLELGDSALYLCASSLFSKGEETQYFGPGTRLLVL.

The chain recombines TRBV7-8 with TRBJ2-5; D is tentatively TRBD1 or TRBD2 (6 bases each). The V gene's germline CDR1 is SGHVS and CDR2 FQNEAQ. V was trimmed by 2 bases and J by 2 bases, leaving 24 bases between them. There are 19 residues in the CDR3. CDR3 protein: CASSLSVGGAAGGQETQYF. DNA of the CDR3: TGTGCCAGCAGCTTAAGTGTGGGGGGCGCGGCGGGTGGGCAAGAGACCCAGTACTTC.

The CDR3 bases are TGCGCCAGCACTACGTGGGACATGCAAGAGACCCAGTACTTC. Protein: CASTTWDMQETQYF. This rearrangement joins TRBV5-1 to TRBJ2-5; a possible D gene is TRBD1 (6 bases). Germline V gene data show CDR1 as SGHRS and CDR2 as YFSETQ. The V and J ends lost 6 bases and 2 bases respectively, with 14 bases between them. This CDR3 spans 14 amino acids.

The CDR3 sequence is CASSFKTAGVPLEQYF. The DNA for the CDR3 is TGTGCCAGCAGCTTCAAGACGGCCGGGGTTCCCCTCGAGCAGTACTTC. This sequence joins TRBV5-8 and TRBJ2-7; a weak D match, TRBD2 (5 bases). The V and J ends lost 2 bases and 6 bases respectively, with 21 bases between them. Germline V gene sequence: CDR1 SGHTS, CDR2 YDEGEE. This CDR3 region has 16 residues.

This clone is a singleton in its sample. This chain joins TRBV11-1 and TRBJ2-5; the D is unclear. Germline lookup yields CDR1 SGHAT and CDR2 FQDESV (reference sequence). Trimming took off 5 bases at V and 5 bases at J, with 12 bases between the two ends. CDR3 length: 13 residues. CDR3 in amino acids: CASSLGGGETQYF. The CDR3 DNA follows: TGTGCCAGCAGCCTGGGTGGTGGGGAGACCCAGTACTTC.

This clone was seen once. This chain joins TRBV9 and TRBJ2-3, with D perhaps TRBD2 (6 bases). Germline V gene data show CDR1 as SGDLS and CDR2 as YYNGEE. The CDR3 totals 17 residues. Trimming cost V 0 bases and J 4 bases, with 18 bases left between them. For the CDR3, the DNA is TGTGCCAGCAGCGTAGGGAGGGACTCAAGGAGGGCAGATACGCAGTATTTT. Amino acids: CASSVGRDSRRADTQYF.

This sequence joins TRBV19 and TRBJ1-3; unclear D gene. This CDR3 is built from 13 residues. Germline loops: CDR1 LNHDA, CDR2 SQIVND (reference sequence). V lost 1 base, J lost 3 bases, and 4 bases lay in between. The CDR3 coding sequence is TGTGCCAGTAGTATAGCCGTTGGAAACACCATATATTTT. Translating gives CASSIAVGNTIYF.

The sample holds a few counts of this clone. The gene calls are TRBV25-1 and TRBJ1-4, with D tentatively TRBD1 (5 bases). CDR1 and CDR2 (germline): MGHDK, SYGVNS. The CDR3 length is 15 residues. V was shortened by 1 base and J by 3 bases, with 9 bases between the two germline ends. CDR3 loop: CASSEWGTSNEKLFF. The CDR3 nucleotides read TGTGCCAGCAGTGAATGGGGCACTTCTAATGAAAAACTGTTTTTT.

The genes are TRBV18 and TRBJ2-2; D not certain. V shed 3 bases and J shed 7 bases, with 12 bases lying between them. Germline CDR1 reads KGHSH; CDR2 reads LQKENI. The CDR3 is 14 amino acids. Written as DNA, the CDR3 is TGTGCCAGCTCACCGGACCAAGATGGCGGGGAGCTGTTTTTT. Its translation is CASSPDQDGGELFF.

The chain has TRBV10-1 and TRBJ1-2; D is possibly TRBD1 (5 bases). V was trimmed by 3 bases and J by 4 bases, leaving 9 bases between them. The V gene's germline CDR1 is WNHNN and CDR2 SYGVQD (reference sequence). CDR3 size: 13 residues. The DNA for the CDR3 is TGCGCCAGCAGTGACGGGGACGGCTATGGCTACACCTTC. The encoded protein is CASSDGDGYGYTF.

This clone came up a few times. CDR3 DNA: TGTGCCAGCAGTAACTTTGGTGAGCAGTTCTTC. It encodes CASSNFGEQFF. The chain uses TRBV12-3 or TRBV12-4 and TRBJ2-1; D not certain. V was trimmed by 5 bases and J by 9 bases, leaving 8 bases between them. The CDR3 is 11 residues long.

V and J are TRBV15 and TRBJ1-2; D remains ambiguous. There are 14 residues in the CDR3. Germline-derived CDR1 and CDR2 are LNHNV and YYDKDF (reference sequence). The V and J ends lost 3 bases and 8 bases respectively, with 16 bases between them. The CDR3 bases are TGTGCCACCAGCAGTGGTACCGCTTGGAGCGGCTACACCTTC. This translates into CATSSGTAWSGYTF.

A single count supports this clone. The chain uses TRBV9 and TRBJ2-1; D is tentatively TRBD1 or TRBD2 (5 bases each). The length of the CDR3 is 15 residues. Germline V gene data show CDR1 as SGDLS and CDR2 as YYNGEE. Trimming pared 2 bases from V and 6 bases from J, leaving 15 bases between. The CDR3 region has the DNA TGTGCCAGCAGCGTGGGGCCTAGCTACGGCAATGAGCAGTTCTTC. Translated: CASSVGPSYGNEQFF. The full variable domain, in which reference TRBV9 and TRBJ2-1 provide the parts outside the CDR3, is DSGVTQTPKHLITATGQRVTLRCSPRSGDLSVYWYQQSLDQGLQFLIQYYNGEERAKGNILERFSAQQFPDLHSELNLSSLELGDSALYFCASSVGPSYGNEQFFGPGTRLTVL.

The CDR3 protein is CASSYSPSTYEQYF. The CDR3 region has the DNA TGTGCCAGCAGTTACTCCCCTAGCACCTACGAGCAGTACTTC. V gene TRBV6-2 or TRBV6-3 combines with J gene TRBJ2-7; maybe TRBD2 (5 bases). The length of the CDR3 is 14 residues. Trimming left V 0 bases short and J 2 bases short, with 8 bases between. CDR1 is MNHEY and CDR2 is SVGEGT in the germline V gene.

CDR3 protein: CASSLIGQGQETQYF. In nucleotides, the CDR3 is TGTGCCAGCAGCTTAATAGGGCAGGGCCAAGAGACCCAGTACTTC. The chain links TRBV7-6 to TRBJ2-5, with a possible D match to TRBD1 (5 bases). The V gene's germline CDR1 is SGHVS and CDR2 FNYEAQ. The CDR3 length is 15 residues. V lost 2 bases to trimming and J lost 1 base, with 11 bases between them. Variable domain in full (rest from reference TRBV7-6 and TRBJ2-5): GAGVSQSPRYKVTKRGQDVALRCDPISGHVSLYWYRQALGQGPEFLTYFNYEAQQDKSGLPNDRFSAERPEGSISTLTIQRTEQRDSAMYRCASSLIGQGQETQYFGPGTRLLVL.